This T cell receptor beta chain appears in the sequencing data of a study of T cells in Graves' hyperthyroidism and ophthalmopathy. Regarding the study as a whole: Peripheral blood also featured most of the thyroid clonotypes expanded above 0.001.

There were TCR beta CDR3 regions amplified from RNA transcripts. First-round RT-PCR targeting the TCR CDR3 was performed with the HTBI primer set. TCRdb reprocessed the multiplex PCR reads with MiXCR, giving one entry per CDR3 protein. This repertoire shows about 840,000 distinct CDR3 sequences, 38% found once; its top ten account for 8.9%. It was uncontrolled infection, other autoimmune disease, pregnancy or lactation that excluded patients. This clonotype has ten or more counts. Antigen unknown. The germline CDR1 and CDR2 sequences are LNHDA and SQIVND (reference sequence). The CDR3 totals 13 residues. V lost 5 bases and J lost 3, with 10 bases in between.

This clonotype was obtained from a man aged 18 to 35 with Graves' hyperthyroidism. The gene calls are TRBV19 and TRBJ2-5; a weak D match, TRBD2 (6 bases). Specimen: blood. This CDR3 reads CASSWDWEETQYF. The CDR3 DNA reads TGTGCCAGTAGTTGGGACTGGGAAGAGACCCAGTACTTC.